This TCR beta chain was obtained from a study of shared clonotypes between healthy human individuals. General observations from the study: For sorted subsets, rarefaction showed incomplete sequencing despite large depth.

The germline V gene has CDR1 MDHEN and CDR2 SYDVKM. The V end was cut by 2 bases, the J end by 4 bases, with 12 bases between. This CDR3 spans 15 amino acids. To note about this clone: Its antigen is unknown. This sample includes further DNA sequences coding for the same CDR3.

The authors' processing: Filtering was not the same, since immunoSEQ gave junction-only sequences without quality scores. Repertoires were generated with immunoSEQ multiplex PCR, while TCRdb's copy carries only in-frame clones and drops some. V and J calls and clone size are those listed in that table; D and trimming were worked out from the DNA. The sample includes 2 million to 2.5 million clones, just under 95% seen only once; the top ten take approximately 0.41%. This TCR was recovered from a man younger than 35 in good health. Some clones in this sample may be carry-over from other donors' samples. This chain uses TRBV28 with TRBJ1-5; tentatively, D is TRBD1 (6 bases). Sequenced sample: naive CD4+ T cells from PBMCs. As for subset: CD45RA+ positively selected. The CDR3 DNA sequence: TGTGCCAGCAGTTTAGGTGGGGGCGGTAATCAGCCCCAGCATTTT. Its translation is CASSLGGGGNQPQHF.